The next 24 T cell receptor beta chains were all read from a single sample in a study of blood T cell repertoires in COVID-19. Sequenced by immunoSEQ multiplex PCR; TCRdb stores in-frame clones only, minus some. This table holds about 240,000 clones, around 90% found once. The sequencing input was peripheral blood. The source is a man in his 60s who had recovered from COVID-19.

The V gene is TRBV18, the J gene TRBJ1-2; tentative D call: TRBD1 (6 bases). Germline CDR1 KGHSH, CDR2 LQKENI. The CDR3 loop spans 13 amino acids. Trimming left V 6 bases short and J 8 bases short, with 16 bases between. The CDR3 region is CASSRDIEEGYTF. The DNA for the CDR3 is TGTGCCAGCTCTCGGGACATCGAAGAGGGCTACACCTTC.

CDR3 amino acids: CASSTGQGSGELFF. The CDR3, as DNA: TGTGCCAGCAGTACCGGACAGGGGTCCGGGGAGCTGTTTTTT. This chain links TRBV6-5 with TRBJ2-2; 9 bases map to TRBD1. The V gene's germline CDR1 is MNHEY and CDR2 SVGAGI. The ends lost 5 bases at V and 6 bases at J; junction bases unmatched: 4. The CDR3 sequence is 14 residues long.

This clone has a single count. The rearrangement links TRBV18 to TRBJ2-7; TRBD2 matches at 7 bases. Germline CDR1 and CDR2: KGHSH and LQKENI. This CDR3 has 13 residues. The ends lost 1 base at V and 4 bases at J; junction bases unmatched: 1. The CDR3 region is CASSPQGGYEQYF. In DNA form, the CDR3 reads TGTGCCAGCTCACCACAGGGAGGGTACGAGCAGTACTTC.

V gene TRBV13 combines with J gene TRBJ1-6; 9 bases are a match to TRBD1. The CDR3 covers 13 residues. The junction had 3 bases not matched to a gene; V was cut back by 6 bases and J by 9 bases. Germline V gene data show CDR1 as PRHDT and CDR2 as FYEKMQ (reference sequence). In DNA form, the CDR3 reads TGTGCCAGCAGAGGGACAGGGATTTCACCCCTCCACTTT. It specifies CASRGTGISPLHF.

This clone came up a few times. The V gene is TRBV6-5, the J gene TRBJ2-7, with 10 nucleotides matching TRBD2. The CDR3 length is 15 residues. Germline V gene sequence: CDR1 MNHEY, CDR2 SVGAGI. With V trimmed by 5 bases and J by 3 bases, 7 bases remained unmatched. CDR3 in amino acids: CASSTVAGGLYEQYV. CDR3 nucleotide sequence: TGTGCCAGCAGTACCGTAGCGGGGGGCCTCTACGAGCAGTACGTC.

This clone was seen only once. V gene TRBV27 combines with J gene TRBJ1-2, with 8 bases matching TRBD1. The CDR3 loop spans 13 amino acids. The V and J ends lost 8 bases and 10 bases, in that order; junction bases with no gene match: 12. Germline V CDR1 and CDR2: MNHEY, SMNVEV (reference sequence). CDR3: CASGDRGGHDYTF. Here the CDR3 DNA reads TGTGCCAGCGGTGACAGGGGAGGCCATGACTACACCTTC.

The chain joins TRBV27 to TRBJ2-7; 9 nucleotides line up with TRBD1. The germline gives CDR1 MNHEY, CDR2 SMNVEV (reference sequence). The CDR3 loop spans 15 amino acids. Trimming cost V 7 bases and J 3 bases; bases outside gene matches: 10. The DNA for the CDR3 is TGTGCCAGCACCCATAAACCGGGACAGGGCTACGAGCAGTACGTC. The encoded protein is CASTHKPGQGYEQYV.

This clone has just a few counts. The chain has TRBV4-1 and TRBJ1-2, with D possibly matching TRBD1 (6 bases). V was shortened by 4 bases and J by 2 bases, with 8 bases between the two germline ends. Looked up from germline, CDR1 is MGHRA and CDR2 is YSYEKL. The CDR3 extends over 13 amino acids. CDR3 bases: TGCGCCAGCAGCCGGGACACCAACTATGGCTACACCTTC. The encoded protein is CASSRDTNYGYTF.

The rearrangement joins TRBV7-2 to TRBJ2-7; TRBD1 is a possible D gene (5 bases). CDR1 SGHTA and CDR2 FQGNSA come from the germline V gene. CDR3 length: 14 amino acids. Trimming took 7 bases from V and 1 from J, leaving 14 bases between them. In DNA, the CDR3 is TGTGCCAGCAACTCCCAGGGCCGTTCCTACGAGCAGTACTTC. Translated: CASNSQGRSYEQYF.

The chain combines TRBV6-5 with TRBJ1-2, with 9 bases that match TRBD1. Germline values: CDR1 MNHEY, CDR2 SVGAGI. V dropped 7 bases and J dropped 4; count of bases not matched to a gene: 7. CDR3 length: 14 residues. Written as DNA, the CDR3 is TGTGCCAGCACCAGATCGACAGGGGGCTATGGCTACACCTTC. Amino acids: CASTRSTGGYGYTF.

V gene TRBV5-1 combines with J gene TRBJ1-3, with 9 bases that match TRBD1. The CDR3 runs to 15 residues. The junction had 5 bases not matched to a gene; V was cut back by 4 bases and J by 3 bases. Germline CDR1 and CDR2: SGHRS and YFSETQ. The CDR3 spells CASSEQGAGGNTIYF. The DNA of the CDR3 is TGCGCCAGCAGCGAACAGGGGGCAGGTGGAAACACCATATATTTT.

CDR3 protein: CASSLEISSYNEQFF. Here the CDR3 DNA reads TGCGCCAGCAGCTTGGAGATTAGCTCCTACAATGAGCAGTTCTTC. The gene calls are TRBV5-1 and TRBJ2-1, with unresolved D. This CDR3 spans 15 amino acids. Trimming took off 0 bases at V and 0 bases at J, with 7 bases between the two ends. The germline V gene encodes CDR1 SGHRS and CDR2 YFSETQ.

The rearrangement links TRBV5-4 to TRBJ2-3; possibly TRBD2 for D (6 bases). The CDR3 covers 14 residues. From germline, CDR1 is SGHNT and CDR2 YYREEE (reference sequence). V was pared by 3 bases and J by 4 bases, with 12 bases between. The CDR3 region is CASSSGLSSDTQYF. For the CDR3, the DNA is TGTGCCAGCAGCTCGGGACTGAGTTCAGATACGCAGTATTTT.

This chain joins TRBV5-1 and TRBJ2-7; 8 bases fit TRBD1. The CDR3 sequence is 14 residues long. V lost 0 bases, J lost 6 bases, and 5 bases stayed unmatched. Germline V gives CDR1 SGHRS, CDR2 YFSETQ. CDR3 DNA: TGCGCCAGCAGCTTGGGGACAGGGAGCCGCGAGCAGTACTTC. The encoded protein is CASSLGTGSREQYF.

This clone appeared a single time. The chain carries TRBV5-4 and TRBJ2-1; D might be TRBD1 (6 bases). V lost 4 bases to trimming and J lost 5 bases, with 19 bases between them. CDR1 and CDR2 from the germline V gene are SGHNT and YYREEE (reference sequence). The CDR3 is 16 residues long. DNA for the CDR3: TGTGCCAGCAGCCCCCAACCGACAGGTGTGAACAATGAGCAGTTCTTC. Translation: CASSPQPTGVNNEQFF.

CDR3 loop: CASSTRREEETQYF. The CDR3 DNA is TGTGCCAGCAGTACCCGGCGGGAGGAAGAGACCCAGTACTTC. The chain joins TRBV6-5 to TRBJ2-5, with TRBD2 matching 8 bases. Germline CDR1 is MNHEY and CDR2 is SVGAGI. V lost 5 bases and J lost 3; bases outside the gene matches: 5. The CDR3 covers 14 residues.

The rearrangement links TRBV6-2 or TRBV6-3 to TRBJ2-3; 12 bases align to TRBD2. V shed 5 bases and J 8 bases; nucleotides not matched to a gene: 11. CDR3 length: 16 residues. The germline gives CDR1 MNHEY, CDR2 SVGEGT. The CDR3 region is CASSQGLAGSRPTQYF. CDR3 coding DNA: TGTGCCAGCAGTCAGGGACTAGCGGGCTCCCGTCCTACGCAGTATTTT.

The V gene is TRBV6-5, the J gene TRBJ2-5, with no clear D. CDR3 size: 13 residues. The V gene lost 3 bases and the J gene lost 5 bases, with 10 bases spanning the gap. Germline CDR1 reads MNHEY; CDR2 reads SVGAGI. The CDR3 is CASSYGVRETQYF. CDR3 nucleotides: TGTGCCAGCAGTTATGGAGTGCGGGAGACCCAGTACTTC.

The chain is built from TRBV11-3 and TRBJ2-3; tentative D call: TRBD2 (7 bases). The CDR3 runs 14 residues. Germline V gene sequence: CDR1 SGHNT, CDR2 YENEEA. Trimming took off 3 bases at V and 2 bases at J, with 9 bases between the two ends. This CDR3 reads CASSFGGPTDTQYF. The DNA for the CDR3 is TGTGCCAGCAGCTTCGGGGGGCCCACAGATACGCAGTATTTT.

This clone came up many times. The J gene is TRBJ1-1, the V gene TRBV7-9; no reliable D call. This CDR3 has 14 amino acids. The germline V and J ends were trimmed by 2 bases and 4 bases, with 11 bases remaining between them. Germline V CDR1 and CDR2: SEHNR, FQNEAQ (reference sequence). The CDR3 reads CASSLFGGSTEAFF. In DNA form, the CDR3 reads TGTGCCAGCAGCTTATTCGGAGGGTCCACTGAAGCTTTCTTT.

The V and J genes are TRBV18 and TRBJ1-2, with 11 bases identical to TRBD1. This CDR3 is built from 14 residues. CDR1 and CDR2 from the germline V gene are KGHSH and LQKENI. Trimming took 5 bases from V and 4 from J; bases not matched to a gene: 3. This CDR3 is CASSTGQGAYGYTF. The CDR3 DNA reads as TGTGCCAGCTCAACCGGACAGGGGGCCTATGGCTACACCTTC.

Comment on this clone: Other nucleotide sequences in the sample specify the same CDR3. The chain carries TRBV18 and TRBJ2-7; TRBD1 matches 10 bases. CDR3 size: 13 residues. Germline V lookup: CDR1 KGHSH, CDR2 LQKENI. Losses at the gene ends were 1 base for V and 6 bases for J; bases not matched to a gene: 0. The CDR3 DNA sequence: TGTGCCAGCTCACCACGGGACAGGGGCGAGCAGTACGTC. The encoded protein is CASSPRDRGEQYV.

As DNA, the CDR3 is TGTGCCAGCTCACCGAGGACAGATATTGAAGCTTTCTTT. Its protein product is CASSPRTDIEAFF. The rearrangement links TRBV18 to TRBJ1-1, with TRBD1 as a possible D gene (6 bases). The CDR3 totals 13 residues. The ends were cut back, 3 bases at V and 7 bases at J, with 12 bases in the middle. CDR1 is KGHSH and CDR2 is LQKENI in the germline V gene. Using reference TRBV18 and TRBJ1-1 for the parts outside the CDR3, the full variable domain is NAGVMQNPRHLVRRRGQEARLRCSPMKGHSHVYWYRQLPEEGLKFMVYLQKENIIDESGMPKERFSAEFPKEGPSILRIQQVVRGDSAAYFCASSPRTDIEAFFGQGTRLTVV.

This clone was recorded once. The V gene is TRBV5-1, the J gene TRBJ2-1; tentative D call: TRBD2 (6 bases). The CDR3 is 17 amino acids. The V and J ends lost 2 bases and 1 base respectively, with 16 bases between them. Germline V lookup: CDR1 SGHRS, CDR2 YFSETQ. The CDR3 DNA follows: TGCGCCAGCAGCTTAGGAGGGGCCATACAATCCTACAATGAGCAGTTCTTC. As protein: CASSLGGAIQSYNEQFF.